The entry that follows covers one T cell receptor (beta chain) sequence. Its antigen is unknown. The sample is drawn from a study of cytomegalovirus exposure and HLA in healthy donors. Use of 60 Vbeta and 13 Jbeta primers characterized the PCR. Only in-frame clones appear in the TCRdb table, and some are missing; sequencing was by immunoSEQ multiplex PCR. The data contain 140,000 or so clones, approximately 68% of them seen just once; the ten biggest clones take up approximately 4.3%. There are 15 residues in the CDR3. Trimming took 0 bases from V and 3 from J; bases not matched to a gene: 4. From germline, CDR1 is LGHNA and CDR2 YNFKEQ. The study, taken as a whole, reports: In vitro data verified three CMV-associated chains as specific for CMV antigens.

The clonotype was recovered from a man aged 55 to 70 in good health and CMV-seronegative. The rearrangement links TRBV4-2 to TRBJ1-2; 7 nucleotides align to TRBD1. Sequenced sample: PBMCs. The CDR3 DNA reads as TGTGCCAGCAGCCAAGAGGGCAGGGGGGACTATGGCTACACCTTC. Protein: CASSQEGRGDYGYTF.